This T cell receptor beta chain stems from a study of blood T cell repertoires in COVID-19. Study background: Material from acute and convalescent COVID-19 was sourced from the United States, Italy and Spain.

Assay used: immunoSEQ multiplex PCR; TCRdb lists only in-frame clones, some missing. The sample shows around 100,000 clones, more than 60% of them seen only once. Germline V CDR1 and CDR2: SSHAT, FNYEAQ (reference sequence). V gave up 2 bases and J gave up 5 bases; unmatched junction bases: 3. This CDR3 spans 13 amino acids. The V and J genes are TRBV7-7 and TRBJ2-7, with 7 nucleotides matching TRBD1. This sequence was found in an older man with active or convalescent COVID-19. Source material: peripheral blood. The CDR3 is CASSLTGVDEQYF. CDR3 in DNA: TGTGCCAGCAGCTTAACAGGGGTTGACGAGCAGTACTTC. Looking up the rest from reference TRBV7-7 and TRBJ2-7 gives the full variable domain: GAGVSQSPRYKVTKRGQDVTLRCDPISSHATLYWYQQALGQGPEFLTYFNYEAQPDKSGLPSDRFSAERPEGSISTLTIQRTEQRDSAMYRCASSLTGVDEQYFGPGTRLTVT.